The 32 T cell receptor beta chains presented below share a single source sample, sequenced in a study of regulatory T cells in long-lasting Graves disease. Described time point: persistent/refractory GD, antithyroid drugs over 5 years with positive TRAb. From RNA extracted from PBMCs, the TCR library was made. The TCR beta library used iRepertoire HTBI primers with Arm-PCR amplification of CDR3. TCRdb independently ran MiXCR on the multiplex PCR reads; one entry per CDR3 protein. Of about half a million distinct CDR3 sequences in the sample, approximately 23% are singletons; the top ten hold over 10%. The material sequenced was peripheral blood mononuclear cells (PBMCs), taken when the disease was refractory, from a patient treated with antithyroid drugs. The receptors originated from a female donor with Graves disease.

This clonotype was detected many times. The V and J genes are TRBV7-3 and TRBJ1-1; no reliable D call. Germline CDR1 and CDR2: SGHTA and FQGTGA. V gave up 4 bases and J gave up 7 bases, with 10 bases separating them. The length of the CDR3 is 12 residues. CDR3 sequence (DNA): TGTGCCAGCAGCTCTCGGGCGGGTGAAGCTTTCTTT. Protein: CASSSRAGEAFF. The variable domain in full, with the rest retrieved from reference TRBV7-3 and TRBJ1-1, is GAGVSQTPSNKVTEKGKYVELRCDPISGHTALYWYRQSLGQGPEFLIYFQGTGAADDSGLPNDRFFAVRPEGSVSTLKIQRTERGDSAVYLCASSSRAGEAFFGQGTRLTVV.

This CDR3 is CASRQRQGATDGYTF. The DNA of the CDR3 is TGTGCCAGCAGACAAAGACAGGGGGCGACGGATGGCTACACCTTC. The chain links TRBV27 to TRBJ1-2, with TRBD1 identical over 10 bases. Germline V gives CDR1 MNHEY, CDR2 SMNVEV (reference sequence). With V trimmed by 6 bases and J by 6 bases, 10 bases remained unmatched. The CDR3 runs to 15 residues.

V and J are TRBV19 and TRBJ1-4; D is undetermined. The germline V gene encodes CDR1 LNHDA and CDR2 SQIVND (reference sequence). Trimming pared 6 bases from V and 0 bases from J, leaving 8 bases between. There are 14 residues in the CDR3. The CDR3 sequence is CASSRFATNEKLFF. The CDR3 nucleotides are TGTGCCAGTAGCCGGTTTGCAACTAATGAAAAACTGTTTTTT. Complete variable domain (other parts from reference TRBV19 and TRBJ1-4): DGGITQSPKYLFRKEGQNVTLSCEQNLNHDAMYWYRQDPGQGLRLIYYSQIVNDFQKGDIAEGYSVSREKKESFPLTVTSAQKNPTAFYLCASSRFATNEKLFFGSGTQLSVL.

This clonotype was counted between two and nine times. For the CDR3, the DNA is TGTGCCAGCTCACCACCGGTGGGGGACACGTTCTTC. Its protein product is CASSPPVGDTFF. This chain links TRBV18 with TRBJ2-1; tentatively, D is TRBD1 (6 bases). The CDR3 length is 12 residues. V lost 0 bases, J lost 15 bases, and 12 bases lay in between. Germline lookup yields CDR1 KGHSH and CDR2 LQKENI.

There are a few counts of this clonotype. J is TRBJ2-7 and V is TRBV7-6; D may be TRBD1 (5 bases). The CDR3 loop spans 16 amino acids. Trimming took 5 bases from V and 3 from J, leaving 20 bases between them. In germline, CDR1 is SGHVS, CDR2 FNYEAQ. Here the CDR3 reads CASSTRKGRVGYEQYF. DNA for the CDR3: TGTGCCAGCAGCACCCGGAAGGGCAGGGTGGGCTACGAGCAGTACTTC.

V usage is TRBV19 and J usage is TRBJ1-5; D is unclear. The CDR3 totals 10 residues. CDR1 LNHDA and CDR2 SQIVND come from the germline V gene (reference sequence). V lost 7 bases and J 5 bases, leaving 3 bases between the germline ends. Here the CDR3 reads CASNHQPQHF. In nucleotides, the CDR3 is TGTGCCAGTAATCATCAGCCCCAGCATTTT.

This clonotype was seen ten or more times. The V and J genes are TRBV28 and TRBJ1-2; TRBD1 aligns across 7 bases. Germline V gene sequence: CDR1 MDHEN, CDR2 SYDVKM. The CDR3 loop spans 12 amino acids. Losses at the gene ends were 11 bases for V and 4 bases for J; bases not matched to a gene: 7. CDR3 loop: CAAEDRAYGYTF. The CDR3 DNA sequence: TGTGCCGCTGAAGACAGGGCCTATGGCTACACCTTC.

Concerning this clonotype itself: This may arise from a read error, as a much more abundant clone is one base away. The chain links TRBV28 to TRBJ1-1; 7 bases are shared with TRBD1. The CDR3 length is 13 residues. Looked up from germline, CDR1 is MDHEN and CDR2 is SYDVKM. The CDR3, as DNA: TGTGCCAGCAGTACTGGGACAGCTCTGGAGGCTCTCTTT. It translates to CASSTGTALEALF.

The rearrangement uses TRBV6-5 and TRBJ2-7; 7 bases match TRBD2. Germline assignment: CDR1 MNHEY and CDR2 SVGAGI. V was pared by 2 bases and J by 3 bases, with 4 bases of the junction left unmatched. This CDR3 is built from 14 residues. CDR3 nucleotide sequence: TGTGCCAGCAGTTACGGGAGGGAAGTCTACGAGCAGTACTTC. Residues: CASSYGREVYEQYF.

CDR3 sequence (DNA): TGCGCCAGCAGCCCGGACTGGGGAGTTGTCGGGGAGCTGTTTTTT. This translates into CASSPDWGVVGELFF. The chain couples TRBV4-3 to TRBJ2-2; tentative D call: TRBD2 (5 bases). Trimming left V 4 bases short and J 7 bases short, with 16 bases between. This CDR3 contains 15 residues. The germline gives CDR1 LGHNA, CDR2 YSLEER.

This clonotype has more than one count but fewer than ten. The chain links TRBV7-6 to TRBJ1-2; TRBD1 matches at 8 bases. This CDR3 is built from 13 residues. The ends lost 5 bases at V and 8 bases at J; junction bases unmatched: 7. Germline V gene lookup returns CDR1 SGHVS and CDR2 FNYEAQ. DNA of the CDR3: TGTGCCAGCAGCCCTAGGGACAGGAAGGGCTACACCTTC. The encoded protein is CASSPRDRKGYTF.

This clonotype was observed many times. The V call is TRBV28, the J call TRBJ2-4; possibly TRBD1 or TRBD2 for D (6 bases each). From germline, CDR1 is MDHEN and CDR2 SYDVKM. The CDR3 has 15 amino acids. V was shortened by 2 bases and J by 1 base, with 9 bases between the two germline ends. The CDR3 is CASSLGGGAKNIQYF. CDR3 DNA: TGTGCCAGCAGTTTAGGAGGGGGGGCCAAAAACATTCAGTACTTC.

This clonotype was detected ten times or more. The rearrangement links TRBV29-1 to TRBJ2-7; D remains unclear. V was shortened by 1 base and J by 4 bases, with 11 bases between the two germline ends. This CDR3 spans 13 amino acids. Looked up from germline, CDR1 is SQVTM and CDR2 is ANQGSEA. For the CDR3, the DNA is TGCAGCGTTGAAGTGCCTAGTGGGTACGAGCAGTACTTC. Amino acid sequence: CSVEVPSGYEQYF.

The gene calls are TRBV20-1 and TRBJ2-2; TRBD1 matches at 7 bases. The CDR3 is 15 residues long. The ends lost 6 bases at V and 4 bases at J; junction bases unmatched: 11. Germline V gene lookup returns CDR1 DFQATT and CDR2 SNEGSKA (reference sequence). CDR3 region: CSAQKGTDSTGELFF. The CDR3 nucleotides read TGCAGTGCCCAAAAGGGGACAGATTCCACCGGGGAGCTGTTTTTT.

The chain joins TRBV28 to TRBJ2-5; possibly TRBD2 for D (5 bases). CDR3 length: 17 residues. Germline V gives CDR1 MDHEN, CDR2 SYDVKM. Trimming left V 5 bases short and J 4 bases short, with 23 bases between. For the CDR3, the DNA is TGTGCCAGCAGTAAACCCTACAAAAACCCGGGAAGAGAGACCCAGTACTTC. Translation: CASSKPYKNPGRETQYF.

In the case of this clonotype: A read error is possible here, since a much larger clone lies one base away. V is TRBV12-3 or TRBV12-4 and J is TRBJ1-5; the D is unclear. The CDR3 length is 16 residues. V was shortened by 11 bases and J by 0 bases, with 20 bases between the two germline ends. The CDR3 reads CARTEGGPHSNQPQHF. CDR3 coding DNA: TGTGCCCGCACCGAGGGAGGACCCCATAGCAATCAGCCCCAGCATTTT.

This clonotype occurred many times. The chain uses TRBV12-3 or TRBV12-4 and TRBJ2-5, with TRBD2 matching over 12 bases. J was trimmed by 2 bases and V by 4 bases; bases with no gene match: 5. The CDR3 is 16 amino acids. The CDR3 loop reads CASSSRLAGVQETQYF. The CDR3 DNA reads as TGTGCCAGCAGTTCTCGACTAGCGGGAGTTCAAGAGACCCAGTACTTC.

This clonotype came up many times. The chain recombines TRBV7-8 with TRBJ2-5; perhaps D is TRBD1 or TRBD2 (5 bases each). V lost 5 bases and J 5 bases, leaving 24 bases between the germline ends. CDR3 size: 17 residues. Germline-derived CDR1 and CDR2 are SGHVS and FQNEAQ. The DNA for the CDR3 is TGTGCCAGCAGCCCGTACCGGGACCCTGGGAGTCGGGAGACCCAGTACTTC. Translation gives CASSPYRDPGSRETQYF.

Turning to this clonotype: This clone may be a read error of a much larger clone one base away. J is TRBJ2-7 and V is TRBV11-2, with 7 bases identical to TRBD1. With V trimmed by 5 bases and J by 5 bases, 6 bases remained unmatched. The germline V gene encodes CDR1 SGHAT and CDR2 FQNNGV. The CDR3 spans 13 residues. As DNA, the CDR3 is TGTGCCAGCAGCCTGAATCAGGGGGACGAGCAGTACTTC. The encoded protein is CASSLNQGDEQYF.

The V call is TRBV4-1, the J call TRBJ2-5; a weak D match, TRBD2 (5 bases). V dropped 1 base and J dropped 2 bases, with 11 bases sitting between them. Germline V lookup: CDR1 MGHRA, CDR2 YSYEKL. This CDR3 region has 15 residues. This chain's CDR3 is CASSQGWSGQETQYF. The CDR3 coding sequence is TGCGCCAGCAGCCAAGGATGGAGCGGTCAAGAGACCCAGTACTTC.

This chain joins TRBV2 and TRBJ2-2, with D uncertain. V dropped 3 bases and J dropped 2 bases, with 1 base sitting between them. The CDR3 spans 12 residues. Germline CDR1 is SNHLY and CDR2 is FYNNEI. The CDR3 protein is CASSDNTGELFF. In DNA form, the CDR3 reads TGTGCCAGCAGTGATAACACCGGGGAGCTGTTTTTT. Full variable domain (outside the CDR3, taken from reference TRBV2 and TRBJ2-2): EPEVTQTPSHQVTQMGQEVILRCVPISNHLYFYWYRQILGQKVEFLVSFYNNEISEKSEIFDDQFSVERPDGSNFTLKIRSTKLEDSAMYFCASSDNTGELFFGEGSRLTVL.

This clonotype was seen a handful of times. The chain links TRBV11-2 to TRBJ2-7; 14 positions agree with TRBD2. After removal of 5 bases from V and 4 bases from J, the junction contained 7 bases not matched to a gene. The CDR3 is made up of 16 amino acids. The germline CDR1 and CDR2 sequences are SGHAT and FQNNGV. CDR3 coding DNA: TGTGCCAGCAGCACCGCGGGACTAGCGGGAGAATACGAGCAGTACTTC. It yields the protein CASSTAGLAGEYEQYF.

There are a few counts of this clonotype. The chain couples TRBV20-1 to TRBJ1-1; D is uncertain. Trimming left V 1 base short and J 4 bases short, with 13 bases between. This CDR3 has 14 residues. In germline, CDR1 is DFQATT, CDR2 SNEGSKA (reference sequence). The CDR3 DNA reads TGCAGTGCTAGAGTCCAAAGGTTGGGCACTGAAGCTTTCTTT. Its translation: CSARVQRLGTEAFF.

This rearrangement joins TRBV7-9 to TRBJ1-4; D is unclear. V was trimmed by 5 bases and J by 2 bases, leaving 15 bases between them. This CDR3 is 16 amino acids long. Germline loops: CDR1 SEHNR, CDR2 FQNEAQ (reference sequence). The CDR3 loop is CASSADPTWTNEKLFF. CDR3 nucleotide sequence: TGTGCCAGCAGCGCCGACCCCACTTGGACTAATGAAAAACTGTTTTTT.

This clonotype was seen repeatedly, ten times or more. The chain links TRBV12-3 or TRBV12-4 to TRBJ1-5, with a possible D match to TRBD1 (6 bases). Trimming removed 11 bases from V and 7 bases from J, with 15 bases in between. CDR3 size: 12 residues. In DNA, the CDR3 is TGTGCCTCCCGAGAGGGGGGACAGCCCCAGCATTTT. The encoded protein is CASREGGQPQHF.

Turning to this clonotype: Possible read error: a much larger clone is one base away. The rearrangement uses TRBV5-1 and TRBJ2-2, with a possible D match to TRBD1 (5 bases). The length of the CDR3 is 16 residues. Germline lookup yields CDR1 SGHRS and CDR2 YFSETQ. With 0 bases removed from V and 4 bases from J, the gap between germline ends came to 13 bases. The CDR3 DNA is TGCGCCAGCAGCTTGGGCGTCCCTAGGGGCACCGGGGAGCTGTTTTTT. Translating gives CASSLGVPRGTGELFF. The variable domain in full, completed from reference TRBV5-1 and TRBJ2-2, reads KAGVTQTPRYLIKTRGQQVTLSCSPISGHRSVSWYQQTPGQGLQFLFEYFSETQRNKGNFPGRFSGRQFSNSRSEMNVSTLELGDSALYLCASSLGVPRGTGELFFGEGSRLTVL.

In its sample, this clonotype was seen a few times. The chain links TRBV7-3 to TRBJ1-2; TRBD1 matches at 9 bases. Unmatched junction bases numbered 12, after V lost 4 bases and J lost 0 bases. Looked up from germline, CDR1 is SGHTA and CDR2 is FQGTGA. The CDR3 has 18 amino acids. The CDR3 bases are TGTGCCAGCAGCTCCTCCCCCCCGGGACAGGGCCCTAACTATGGCTACACCTTC. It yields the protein CASSSSPPGQGPNYGYTF.

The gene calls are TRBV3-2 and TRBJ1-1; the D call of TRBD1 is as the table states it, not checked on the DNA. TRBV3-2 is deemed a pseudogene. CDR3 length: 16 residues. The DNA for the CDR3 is TGTGCCAGCAGCCGGAACGCTAGGGGACAGCACACTGAAGCTTTCTTT. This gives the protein CASSRNARGQHTEAFF.

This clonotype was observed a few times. The CDR3, as DNA: TGTGCCAGCAGCGGACAAATCGAGCAGTACTTC. Encoded protein: CASSGQIEQYF. V usage is TRBV7-2 and J usage is TRBJ2-7; the D gene is possibly TRBD1 (5 bases). Trimming removed 5 bases at V and 6 bases at J, with 8 bases between. The CDR3 covers 11 residues. Per germline, CDR1 SGHTA and CDR2 FQGNSA. Combining the CDR3 with reference TRBV7-2 and TRBJ2-7 gives the whole variable domain GAGVSQSPSNKVTEKGKDVELRCDPISGHTALYWYRQSLGQGLEFLIYFQGNSAPDKSGLPSDRFSAERTGGSVSTLTIQRTQQEDSAVYLCASSGQIEQYFGPGTRLTVT.

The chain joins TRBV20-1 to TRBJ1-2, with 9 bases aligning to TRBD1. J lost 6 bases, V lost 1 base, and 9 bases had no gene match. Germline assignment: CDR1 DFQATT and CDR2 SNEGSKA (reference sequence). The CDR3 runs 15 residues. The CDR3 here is CSARVGDREGDGYTF. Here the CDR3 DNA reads TGCAGTGCTAGAGTTGGGGACAGGGAGGGAGATGGCTACACCTTC.

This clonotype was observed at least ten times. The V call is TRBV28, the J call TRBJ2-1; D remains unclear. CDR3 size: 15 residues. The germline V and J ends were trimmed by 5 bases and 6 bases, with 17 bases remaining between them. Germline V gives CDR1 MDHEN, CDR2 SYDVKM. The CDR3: CASSLRHASRNEQFF. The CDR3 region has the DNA TGTGCCAGCAGTCTCAGGCACGCCTCACGCAATGAGCAGTTCTTC.

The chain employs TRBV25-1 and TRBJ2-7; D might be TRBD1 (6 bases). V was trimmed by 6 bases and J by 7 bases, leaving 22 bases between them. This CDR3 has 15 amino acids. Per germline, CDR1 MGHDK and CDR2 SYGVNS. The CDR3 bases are TGTGCCAGCAGAAAAGGGGGTCTGGGGGTCGAGGAGCAGTACTTC. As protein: CASRKGGLGVEEQYF.